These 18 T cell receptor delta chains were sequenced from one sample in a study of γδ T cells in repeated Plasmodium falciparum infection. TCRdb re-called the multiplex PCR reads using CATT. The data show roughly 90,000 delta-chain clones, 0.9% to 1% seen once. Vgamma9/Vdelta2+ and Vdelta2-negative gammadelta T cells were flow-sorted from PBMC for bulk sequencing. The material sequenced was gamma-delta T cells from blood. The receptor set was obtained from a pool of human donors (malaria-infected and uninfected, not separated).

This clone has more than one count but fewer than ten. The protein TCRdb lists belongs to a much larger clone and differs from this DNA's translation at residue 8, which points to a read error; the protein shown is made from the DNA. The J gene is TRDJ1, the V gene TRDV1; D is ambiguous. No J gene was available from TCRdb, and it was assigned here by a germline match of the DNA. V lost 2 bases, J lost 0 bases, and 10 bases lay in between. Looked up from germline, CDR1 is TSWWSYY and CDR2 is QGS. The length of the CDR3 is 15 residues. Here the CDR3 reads CALGEVTLYTDKLIF. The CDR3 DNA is TGTGCTCTTGGGGAAGTGACCCTTTACACCGATAAACTCATCTTT.

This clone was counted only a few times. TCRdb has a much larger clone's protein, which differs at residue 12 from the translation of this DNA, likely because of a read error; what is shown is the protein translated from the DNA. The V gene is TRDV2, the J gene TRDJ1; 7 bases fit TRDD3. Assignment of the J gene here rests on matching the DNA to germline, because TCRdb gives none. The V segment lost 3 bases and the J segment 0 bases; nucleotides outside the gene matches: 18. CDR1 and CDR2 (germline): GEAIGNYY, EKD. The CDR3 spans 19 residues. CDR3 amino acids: CACDLLDLGVPLYTDKLIF. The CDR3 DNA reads TGTGCCTGTGACCTCTTGGACCTGGGGGTCCCATTGTACACCGATAAACTCATCTTT.

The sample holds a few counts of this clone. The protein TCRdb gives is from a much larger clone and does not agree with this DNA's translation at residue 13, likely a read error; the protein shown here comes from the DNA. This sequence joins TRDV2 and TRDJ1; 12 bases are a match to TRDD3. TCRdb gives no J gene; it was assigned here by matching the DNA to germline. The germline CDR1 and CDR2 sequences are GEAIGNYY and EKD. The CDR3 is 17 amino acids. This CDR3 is CACDTLVLGDTTNKLIF. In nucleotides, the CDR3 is TGTGCCTGTGACACCTTAGTACTGGGGGATACCACCAATAAACTCATCTTT.

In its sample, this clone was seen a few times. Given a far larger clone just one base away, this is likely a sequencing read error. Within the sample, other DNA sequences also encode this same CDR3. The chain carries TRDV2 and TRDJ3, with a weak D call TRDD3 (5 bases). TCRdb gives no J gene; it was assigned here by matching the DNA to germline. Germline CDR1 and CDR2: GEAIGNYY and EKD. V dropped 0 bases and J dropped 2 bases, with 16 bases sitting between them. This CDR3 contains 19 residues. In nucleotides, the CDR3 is TGTGCCTGTGACACCGCGGGGGCATTGAGAGCCTGGGACACCCGACAGATGTTTTTC. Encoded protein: CACDTAGALRAWDTRQMFF.

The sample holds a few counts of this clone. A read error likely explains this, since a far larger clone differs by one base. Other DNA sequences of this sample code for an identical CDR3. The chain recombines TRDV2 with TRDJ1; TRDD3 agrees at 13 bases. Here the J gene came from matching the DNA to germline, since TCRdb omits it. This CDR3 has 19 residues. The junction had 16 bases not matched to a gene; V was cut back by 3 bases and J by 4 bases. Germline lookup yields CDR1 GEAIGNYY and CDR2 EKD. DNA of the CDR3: TGTGCCTGTGACGCCCTACTGGGGGATACGAACCGATTGAGCGATAAACTCATCTTT. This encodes CACDALLGDTNRLSDKLIF.

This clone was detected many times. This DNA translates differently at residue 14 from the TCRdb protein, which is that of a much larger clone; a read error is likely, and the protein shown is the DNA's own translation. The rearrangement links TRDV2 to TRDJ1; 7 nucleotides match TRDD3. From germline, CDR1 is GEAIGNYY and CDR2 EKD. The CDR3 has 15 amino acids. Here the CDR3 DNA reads TGTGCCTGTAACTACCTTGGGGGAAGTACCGATAAACTCACCTTT. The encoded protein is CACNYLGGSTDKLTF.

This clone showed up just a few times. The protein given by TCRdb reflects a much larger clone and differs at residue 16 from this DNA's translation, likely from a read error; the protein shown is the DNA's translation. CDR3 in amino acids: CALGELGGTESYPWDRLIF. CDR3 coding DNA: TGTGCTCTTGGGGAACTAGGGGGTACAGAGTCTTACCCTTGGGATAGACTCATCTTT. The chain has TRDV1 and TRDJ1; a possible D gene is TRDD3 (6 bases). In the absence of a J gene in TCRdb, the DNA was matched to germline to assign it here. Germline CDR1 is TSWWSYY and CDR2 is QGS. The CDR3 is 19 amino acids.

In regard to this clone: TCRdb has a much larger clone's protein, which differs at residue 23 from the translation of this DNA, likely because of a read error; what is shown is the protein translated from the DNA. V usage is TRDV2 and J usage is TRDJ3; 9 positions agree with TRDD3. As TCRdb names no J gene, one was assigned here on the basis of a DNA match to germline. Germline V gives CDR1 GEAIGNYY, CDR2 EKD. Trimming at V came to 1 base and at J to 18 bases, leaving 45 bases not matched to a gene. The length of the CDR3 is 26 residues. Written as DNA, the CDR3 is TGTGCCTGTGACACGAAAGGGCCGGACCGAATATCGGGGATACGCGCGTTTTGTACCCAGCATGGACGGATGTTTTTC. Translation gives CACDTKGPDRISGIRAFCTQHGRMFF.

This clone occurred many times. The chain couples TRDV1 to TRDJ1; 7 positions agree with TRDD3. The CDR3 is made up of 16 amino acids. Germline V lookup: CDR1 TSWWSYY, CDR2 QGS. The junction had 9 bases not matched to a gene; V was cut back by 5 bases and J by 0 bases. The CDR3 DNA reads TGTGCTCTTGGGTTCTGGGGGCCCTCGTACACCGATAAACTCATCTTT. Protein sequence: CALGFWGPSYTDKLIF.

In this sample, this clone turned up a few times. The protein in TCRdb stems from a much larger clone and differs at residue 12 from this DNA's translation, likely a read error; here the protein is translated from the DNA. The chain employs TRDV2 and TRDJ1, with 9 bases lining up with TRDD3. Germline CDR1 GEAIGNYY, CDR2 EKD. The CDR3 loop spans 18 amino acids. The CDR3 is CACDTLGDTLPAADKLIF. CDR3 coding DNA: TGTGCCTGTGACACCCTCGGGGATACGCTTCCCGCCGCCGATAAACTTATCTTT.

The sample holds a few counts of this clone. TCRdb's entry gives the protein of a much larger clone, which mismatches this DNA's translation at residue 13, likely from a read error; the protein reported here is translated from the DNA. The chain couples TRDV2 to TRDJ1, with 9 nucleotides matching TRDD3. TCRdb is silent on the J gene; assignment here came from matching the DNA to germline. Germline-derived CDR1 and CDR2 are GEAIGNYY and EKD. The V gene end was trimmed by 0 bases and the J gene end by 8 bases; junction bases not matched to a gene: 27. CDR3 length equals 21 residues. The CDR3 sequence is CACDTAESWGIELQEWKKLIF. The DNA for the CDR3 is TGTGCCTGTGACACCGCGGAGAGCTGGGGGATCGAGCTTCAGGAATGGAAAAAACTCATCTTT.

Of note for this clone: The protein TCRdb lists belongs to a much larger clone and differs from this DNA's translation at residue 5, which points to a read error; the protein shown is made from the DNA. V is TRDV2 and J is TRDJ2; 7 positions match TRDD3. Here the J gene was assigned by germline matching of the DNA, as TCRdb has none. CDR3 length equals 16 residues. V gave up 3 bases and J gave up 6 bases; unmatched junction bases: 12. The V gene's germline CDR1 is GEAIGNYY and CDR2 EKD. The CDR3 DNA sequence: TGTGCCTGTGACGAAGTGGGGATAGGAAAGGCAGCACAACTCTTCTTT. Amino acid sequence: CACDEVGIGKAAQLFF.

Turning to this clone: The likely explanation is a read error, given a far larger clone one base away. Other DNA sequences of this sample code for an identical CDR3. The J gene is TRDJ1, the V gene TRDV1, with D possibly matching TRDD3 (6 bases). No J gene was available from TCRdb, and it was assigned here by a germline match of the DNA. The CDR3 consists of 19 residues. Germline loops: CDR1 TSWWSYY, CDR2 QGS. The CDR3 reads CALGECRDPWGANTDKLIF. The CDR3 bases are TGTGCTCTTGGGGAATGTAGGGACCCATGGGGGGCCAACACCGACAAACTCATCTTT.

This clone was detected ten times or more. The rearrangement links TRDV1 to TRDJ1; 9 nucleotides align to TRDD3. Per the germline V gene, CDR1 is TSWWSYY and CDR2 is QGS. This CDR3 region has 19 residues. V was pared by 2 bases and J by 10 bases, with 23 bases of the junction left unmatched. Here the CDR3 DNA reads TGTGCTCTTGGGGAAAACCCTCGGGCCGACCGGCTGGGGGATTTAGCACTCATCTTT. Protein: CALGENPRADRLGDLALIF.

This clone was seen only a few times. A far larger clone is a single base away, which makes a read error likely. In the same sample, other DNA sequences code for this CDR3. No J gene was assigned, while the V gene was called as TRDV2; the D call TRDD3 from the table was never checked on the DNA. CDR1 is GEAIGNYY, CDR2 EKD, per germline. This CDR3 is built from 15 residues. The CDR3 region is CACDRLGPQTDKLIF. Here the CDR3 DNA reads TGTGCCTGTGACAGACTGGGGCCCCAAACCGATAAGCTCATCTTT.

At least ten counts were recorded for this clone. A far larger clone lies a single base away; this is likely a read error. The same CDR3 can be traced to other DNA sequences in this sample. This chain's CDR3 is CACDTVSGIRNTDKLIF. The CDR3 DNA is TGTGCCTGTGACACCGTCTCCGGGATACGAAATACCGATAAACTCATCTTT. The V gene is TRDV2, the J gene TRDJ1, with 8 bases lining up with TRDD3. V shed 0 bases, J shed 2 bases, and the junction held 10 bases outside the gene matches. CDR3 length: 17 residues. Germline CDR1 reads GEAIGNYY; CDR2 reads EKD.

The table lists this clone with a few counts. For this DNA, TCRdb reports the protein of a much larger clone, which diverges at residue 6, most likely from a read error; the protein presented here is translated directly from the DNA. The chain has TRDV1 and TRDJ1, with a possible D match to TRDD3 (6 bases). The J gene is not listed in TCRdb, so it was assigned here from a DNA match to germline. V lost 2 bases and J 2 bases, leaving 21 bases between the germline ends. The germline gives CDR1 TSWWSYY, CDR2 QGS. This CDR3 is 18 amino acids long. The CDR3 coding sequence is TGTGCTCTTGGGGAAGGGAAAGGCGGGATAAGTAGAACCGATAAACTCATCTTT. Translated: CALGEGKGGISRTDKLIF.

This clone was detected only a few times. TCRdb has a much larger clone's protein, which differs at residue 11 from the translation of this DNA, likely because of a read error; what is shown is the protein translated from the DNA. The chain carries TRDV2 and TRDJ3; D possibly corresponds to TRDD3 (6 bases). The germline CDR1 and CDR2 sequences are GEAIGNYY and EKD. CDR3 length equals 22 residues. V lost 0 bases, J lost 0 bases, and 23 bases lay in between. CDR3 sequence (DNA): TGTGCCTGTGACACCGTCATCGCAAGGGGATGCGAGAGCTCCTGGGACACCCGACAGATGTTTTTC. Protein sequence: CACDTVIARGCESSWDTRQMFF.